This T cell receptor (beta chain) derives from a study of blood T cell repertoires in COVID-19. Germline values: CDR1 SGHNT, CDR2 YYREEE (reference sequence). V lost 0 bases and J lost 2; bases outside the gene matches: 4. This CDR3 is 15 amino acids long. In the original analysis: Amplification of reference gene primers provided the estimated nucleated cell counts. Using immunoSEQ multiplex PCR, the repertoire was profiled, and TCRdb retains in-frame clones only, with some absent. The V and J calls and clone size come from that table; D and trimming were worked out from the DNA. The table has roughly 80,000 clones, around nine tenths seen once. This clone appeared once.

The origin of this receptor is a woman aged 80 or over with active or convalescent COVID-19. Sample: peripheral blood. The rearrangement uses TRBV5-4 and TRBJ1-1, with 7 bases matching TRBD1. The CDR3 bases are TGTGCCAGCAGCTTGGACAGGGGTAGAAACACTGAAGCTTTCTTT. It is translated as CASSLDRGRNTEAFF.